This TCR beta chain was found in a study of shared clonotypes between healthy human individuals. Clones were sequenced by immunoSEQ multiplex PCR, and TCRdb holds only the in-frame ones, with some missing. The table includes about 1 million clones, about 76% detected once. Donors, without exception, were Caucasian adults residing in Nashville, Tennessee. With 1 base clipped from V and 5 bases from J, the junction kept 16 bases outside the gene matches. The CDR3 is 20 amino acids. The germline V gene has CDR1 LGHNA and CDR2 YNFKEQ. Input material: memory CD4+ T cells sorted from blood. Subset: CD45RA-negative fraction. The receptor was isolated from a man younger than 35 in good health. This chain uses TRBV4-2 with TRBJ2-2; 10 nucleotides align to TRBD2. In DNA, the CDR3 is TGTGCCAGCAGCCAAGTCGCCCCAGCGGGGGGGAGATGGTGGACCGGGGAGCTGTTTTTT. Protein product: CASSQVAPAGGRWWTGELFF.